The T cell receptor (beta chain) described here comes from a study of blood T cells in healthy people across ages. Primed by a sample-barcoded 5' primer and a J-beta primer mix, a second PCR proceeded for roughly 7 to 12 cycles. TCRdb reanalysed the 5' RACE reads using MiXCR and keeps one entry per CDR3 protein. The top ten hold about a quarter of the sample, which has hundreds of thousands of distinct CDR3 sequences, 56% seen once. The CDR3 is made up of 16 amino acids. This clonotype was detected a few times. Source material: blood. This TCR was sampled from a man in his forties in good health. V usage is TRBV21-1 and J usage is TRBJ2-5. TRBV21-1 is reported as a pseudogene. The CDR3 region has the DNA TGTGCCAGCAGCAAAGGACCCAGGTCGTACCAAGAGACCCAGTACTTC. It yields the protein CASSKGPRSYQETQYF.